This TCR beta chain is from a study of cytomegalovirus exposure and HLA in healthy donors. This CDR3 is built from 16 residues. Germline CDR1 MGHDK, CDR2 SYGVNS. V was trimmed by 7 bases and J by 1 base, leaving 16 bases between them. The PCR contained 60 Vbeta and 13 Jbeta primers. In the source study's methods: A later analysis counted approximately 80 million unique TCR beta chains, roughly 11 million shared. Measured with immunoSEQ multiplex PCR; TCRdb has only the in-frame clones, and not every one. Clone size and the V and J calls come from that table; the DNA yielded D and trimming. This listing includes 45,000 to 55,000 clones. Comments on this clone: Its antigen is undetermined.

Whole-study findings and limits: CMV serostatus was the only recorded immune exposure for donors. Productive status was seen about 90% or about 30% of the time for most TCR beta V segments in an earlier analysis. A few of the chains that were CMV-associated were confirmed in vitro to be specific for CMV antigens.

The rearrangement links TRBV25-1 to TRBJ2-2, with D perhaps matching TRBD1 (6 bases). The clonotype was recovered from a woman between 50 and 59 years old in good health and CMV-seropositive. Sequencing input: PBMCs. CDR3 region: CASTREGTLNTGELFF. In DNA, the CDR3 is TGTGCCAGCACCCGAGAAGGGACACTGAACACCGGGGAGCTGTTTTTT.